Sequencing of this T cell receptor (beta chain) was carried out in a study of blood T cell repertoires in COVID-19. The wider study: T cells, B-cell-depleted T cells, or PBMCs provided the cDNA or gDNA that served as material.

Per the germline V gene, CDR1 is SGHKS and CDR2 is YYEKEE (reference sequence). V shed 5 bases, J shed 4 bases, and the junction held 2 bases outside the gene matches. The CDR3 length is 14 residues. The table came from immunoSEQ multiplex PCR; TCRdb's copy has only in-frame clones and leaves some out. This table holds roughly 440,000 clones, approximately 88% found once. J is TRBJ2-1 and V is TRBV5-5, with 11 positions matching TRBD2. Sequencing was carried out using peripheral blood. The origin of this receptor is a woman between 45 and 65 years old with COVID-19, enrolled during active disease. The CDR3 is CASRGTSGYNEQFF. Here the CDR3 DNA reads TGTGCCAGCAGGGGGACTAGCGGTTACAATGAGCAGTTCTTC.